A single sample gave rise to the 23 T cell receptor beta chains below, sequenced in a study of blood T cell repertoires in COVID-19. Sequencing used immunoSEQ multiplex PCR; TCRdb keeps in-frame clones, though not all of them. The sample shows about 260,000 clones, more than 80% of them seen only once. Sequenced: PBMCs or T cells enriched from blood (not recorded which). These receptors were obtained from a woman between 25 and 40 years old with acute COVID-19.

The rearrangement joins TRBV5-4 to TRBJ2-1, with TRBD1 as a possible D gene (6 bases). V lost 4 bases, J lost 7 bases, and 15 bases lay in between. Germline CDR1 SGHNT, CDR2 YYREEE (reference sequence). This CDR3 is built from 14 residues. The CDR3 DNA reads as TGTGCCAGCAGCAATTCCGGGACAAAAAATGAGCAGTTCTTC. Translated: CASSNSGTKNEQFF.

The chain couples TRBV30 to TRBJ2-7, with 9 bases fitting TRBD2. The germline V gene has CDR1 GTSNPN and CDR2 SVGIG (reference sequence). The CDR3 spans 15 residues. The trim removed 1 base at V and 7 bases at J, leaving 11 bases unmatched. The CDR3 region has the DNA TGTGCCTGGAGTGCTACTTGGGTAGCGGGAGTTGAGCAGTACTTC. Amino acid sequence: CAWSATWVAGVEQYF.

The chain employs TRBV28 and TRBJ1-4; no reliable D call. The CDR3 totals 14 residues. V was trimmed by 2 bases and J by 4 bases, leaving 8 bases between them. Germline V gene data show CDR1 as MDHEN and CDR2 as SYDVKM. CDR3 DNA: TGTGCCAGCAGTTTAGGGCCAATTAATGAAAAACTGTTTTTT. Translation: CASSLGPINEKLFF.

The chain recombines TRBV29-1 with TRBJ1-1, with TRBD1 as a possible D gene (6 bases). Germline values: CDR1 SQVTM, CDR2 ANQGSEA. CDR3 size: 14 residues. Trimming removed 3 bases at V and 4 bases at J, with 15 bases between. CDR3 DNA sequence: TGCAGCGTTGAGGGGGGGGCCCCGAGCACTGAAGCTTTCTTT. Translating it yields CSVEGGAPSTEAFF. Filled out from reference TRBV29-1 and TRBJ1-1, the complete variable domain reads SAVISQKPSRDICQRGTSLTIQCQVDSQVTMMFWYRQQPGQSLTLIATANQGSEATYESGFVIDKFPISRPNLTFSTLTVSNMSPEDSSIYLCSVEGGAPSTEAFFGQGTRLTVV.

This chain joins TRBV2 and TRBJ1-3, with a weak D call TRBD1 (6 bases). Germline CDR1 reads SNHLY; CDR2 reads FYNNEI. The CDR3 runs to 13 residues. Trimming shortened V by 7 bases and J by 2 bases, and 9 bases separated the two germline ends. CDR3 sequence (DNA): TGTGCCAGCAACAGGGTTGCTGGAAACACCATATATTTT. Translation: CASNRVAGNTIYF.

The CDR3 sequence is CASSPGLASGEQYF. As DNA, the CDR3 is TGTGCCAGTAGCCCGGGACTAGCGTCTGGCGAGCAGTACTTC. The J gene is TRBJ2-7, the V gene TRBV19; 10 bases fit TRBD2. CDR1 and CDR2 from the germline V gene are LNHDA and SQIVND (reference sequence). V gave up 6 bases and J gave up 6 bases; unmatched junction bases: 8. The CDR3 length is 14 residues.

V usage is TRBV18 and J usage is TRBJ1-6; no reliable D call. Germline V gene lookup returns CDR1 KGHSH and CDR2 LQKENI. Trimming removed 2 bases from V and 5 bases from J, with 13 bases in between. CDR3 length: 16 amino acids. CDR3 in amino acids: CASSPGGRPNNSPLHF. CDR3 nucleotide sequence: TGTGCCAGCTCACCAGGAGGGAGACCTAATAATTCACCCCTCCACTTT.

This chain joins TRBV6-5 and TRBJ1-5; the match to TRBD1 covers 7 bases. V lost 5 bases to trimming and J lost 1 base; unmatched junction nucleotides: 5. The germline gives CDR1 MNHEY, CDR2 SVGAGI. The CDR3 is 15 amino acids. In nucleotides, the CDR3 is TGTGCCAGCAGTAGTGACAGGGAAAGCAATCAGCCCCAGCATTTT. Translation: CASSSDRESNQPQHF.

The chain has TRBV18 and TRBJ2-7, with 8 bases matching TRBD1. The CDR3 runs 15 residues. Germline V gene lookup returns CDR1 KGHSH and CDR2 LQKENI. With V trimmed by 4 bases and J by 5 bases, 10 bases remained unmatched. The CDR3 is CASSRSDRDINEQYF. The CDR3, as DNA: TGTGCCAGCTCACGATCGGACAGGGATATAAACGAGCAGTACTTC.

The rearrangement uses TRBV4-1 and TRBJ2-7; 9 nucleotides agree with TRBD2. V lost 1 base to trimming and J lost 1 base; unmatched junction nucleotides: 2. CDR3 size: 15 residues. In germline, CDR1 is MGHRA, CDR2 YSYEKL. CDR3 residues: CASSQAGLASYEQYF. Here the CDR3 DNA reads TGCGCCAGCAGCCAAGCAGGACTAGCGTCCTACGAGCAGTACTTC.

The rearrangement links TRBV27 to TRBJ2-2; TRBD2 aligns across 8 bases. This CDR3 contains 19 residues. The V segment lost 6 bases and the J segment 4 bases; nucleotides outside the gene matches: 19. Germline values: CDR1 MNHEY, CDR2 SMNVEV (reference sequence). The DNA for the CDR3 is TGTGCCAGCAGCCTAGGTCCCTACGCTTGGACTAGCATCACCGGGGAGCTGTTTTTT. It translates to CASSLGPYAWTSITGELFF.

The chain employs TRBV3-1 (or the pseudogene TRBV3-2) and TRBJ2-1; TRBD2 might be the D (6 bases). This CDR3 contains 17 residues. Germline CDR1 reads LGHDT; CDR2 reads YNNKEL (reference sequence). The V end was cut by 1 base, the J end by 10 bases, with 23 bases between. CDR3 sequence: CASSQGDSLARPPEQFF. The CDR3 nucleotides read TGTGCCAGCAGCCAAGGGGATTCGCTAGCGCGCCCGCCGGAGCAGTTCTTC.

This sequence joins TRBV9 and TRBJ2-7, with 8 bases identical to TRBD1. Germline-derived CDR1 and CDR2 are SGDLS and YYNGEE. This CDR3 region has 15 residues. V was clipped by 0 bases and J by 6 bases; unmatched bases: 8. CDR3 nucleotide sequence: TGTGCCAGCAGCGTAGGAGCGGACAGGGATCGCGAGCAGTACTTC. Residues: CASSVGADRDREQYF.

The chain links TRBV14 to TRBJ2-1; unclear D gene. The CDR3 totals 12 residues. V gave up 4 bases and J gave up 1 base, with 2 bases separating them. Germline lookup yields CDR1 SGHDN and CDR2 FVKESK. The CDR3 coding sequence is TGTGCCAGCAGCCCATCCTACAATGAGCAGTTCTTC. Protein sequence: CASSPSYNEQFF.

The V gene is TRBV5-5, the J gene TRBJ1-3; TRBD1 is a possible D gene (6 bases). Germline V gene lookup returns CDR1 SGHKS and CDR2 YYEKEE (reference sequence). Between the trimmed V and J ends, which lost 4 bases and 0 bases, there was a span of 17 bases. The CDR3 sequence is 17 residues long. CDR3 loop: CASSETQGANSGNTIYF. Written as DNA, the CDR3 is TGTGCCAGCAGCGAAACACAGGGCGCCAACTCTGGAAACACCATATATTTT.

The rearrangement uses TRBV11-1 and TRBJ1-2; a weak D match, TRBD1 (6 bases). V lost 3 bases, J lost 8 bases, and 13 bases lay in between. Germline assignment: CDR1 SGHAT and CDR2 FQDESV (reference sequence). The CDR3 runs to 13 residues. The CDR3 DNA is TGTGCCAGCAGCTTTGCACAGGGAAAGGGCTACACCTTC. As protein: CASSFAQGKGYTF. The entire variable domain, with the rest obtained from reference TRBV11-1 and TRBJ1-2, is as follows: EAEVAQSPRYKITEKSQAVAFWCDPISGHATLYWYRQILGQGPELLVQFQDESVVDDSQLPKDRFSAERLKGVDSTLKIQPAELGDSAMYLCASSFAQGKGYTFGSGTRLTVV.

CDR3 nucleotides: TGTGCCAGCAGTTTTGGACTTAGCACAGATACGCAGTATTTT. This codes for CASSFGLSTDTQYF. The chain is built from TRBV6-2 or TRBV6-3 and TRBJ2-3, with D perhaps TRBD2 (5 bases). The CDR3 contains 14 residues. The germline V gene encodes CDR1 MNHEY and CDR2 SVGEGT. The germline V and J ends were trimmed by 4 bases and 0 bases, with 8 bases remaining between them.

The V and J genes are TRBV5-1 and TRBJ2-3, with D uncertain. Germline loops: CDR1 SGHRS, CDR2 YFSETQ. Trimming stripped 0 bases from V and 1 base from J, with 6 bases between. The CDR3 length is 14 residues. The CDR3 is CASSLDRRTDTQYF. In DNA, the CDR3 is TGCGCCAGCAGCTTGGACAGACGCACAGATACGCAGTATTTT.

The chain uses TRBV28 and TRBJ2-1; TRBD2 matches at 7 bases. The CDR3 sequence is 14 residues long. J lost 7 bases, V lost 1 base, and 4 bases had no gene match. Germline V CDR1 and CDR2: MDHEN, SYDVKM. The CDR3 here is CASSLYPGGNEQFF. The CDR3 coding sequence is TGTGCCAGCAGTTTATATCCCGGGGGGAATGAGCAGTTCTTC. The entire variable domain, with the rest obtained from reference TRBV28 and TRBJ2-1, is as follows: DVKVTQSSRYLVKRTGEKVFLECVQDMDHENMFWYRQDPGLGLRLIYFSYDVKMKEKGDIPEGYSVSREKKERFSLILESASTNQTSMYLCASSLYPGGNEQFFGPGTRLTVL.

The rearrangement uses TRBV28 and TRBJ1-4; weak D call: TRBD1 (6 bases). Germline values: CDR1 MDHEN, CDR2 SYDVKM. This CDR3 contains 14 residues. Between the trimmed V and J ends, which lost 6 bases and 6 bases, there was a span of 14 bases. The CDR3: CASRTRGADEKLFF. The CDR3 DNA is TGTGCCAGCAGAACCAGGGGAGCGGATGAAAAACTGTTTTTT.

The rearrangement links TRBV5-1 to TRBJ2-5; 13 bases agree with TRBD2. The CDR3 is made up of 19 amino acids. V trimming: 0 bases; J trimming: 5 bases; junction bases outside the gene matches: 13. The V gene's germline CDR1 is SGHRS and CDR2 YFSETQ. The chain's CDR3 is CASSLEPTTSGRALETQYF. The CDR3 DNA sequence: TGCGCCAGCAGCTTGGAGCCTACTACTAGCGGGAGGGCCCTGGAGACCCAGTACTTC.

V is TRBV6-5 and J is TRBJ1-2; possible D gene TRBD1, 6 bases. The CDR3 runs 13 residues. The V gene lost 2 bases and the J gene lost 2 bases, with 6 bases spanning the gap. Germline V gene lookup returns CDR1 MNHEY and CDR2 SVGAGI. CDR3 amino acids: CASSYGQNYGYTF. The DNA for the CDR3 is TGTGCCAGCAGTTACGGACAGAACTATGGCTACACCTTC.

The chain is built from TRBV4-2 and TRBJ1-3; no firm D call. Trimming took 0 bases from V and 0 from J, leaving 9 bases between them. Germline V lookup: CDR1 LGHNA, CDR2 YNFKEQ. The CDR3 length is 16 residues. The CDR3 reads CASSQDLHSSGNTIYF. For the CDR3, the DNA is TGTGCCAGCAGCCAAGATCTCCACAGCTCTGGAAACACCATATATTTT.